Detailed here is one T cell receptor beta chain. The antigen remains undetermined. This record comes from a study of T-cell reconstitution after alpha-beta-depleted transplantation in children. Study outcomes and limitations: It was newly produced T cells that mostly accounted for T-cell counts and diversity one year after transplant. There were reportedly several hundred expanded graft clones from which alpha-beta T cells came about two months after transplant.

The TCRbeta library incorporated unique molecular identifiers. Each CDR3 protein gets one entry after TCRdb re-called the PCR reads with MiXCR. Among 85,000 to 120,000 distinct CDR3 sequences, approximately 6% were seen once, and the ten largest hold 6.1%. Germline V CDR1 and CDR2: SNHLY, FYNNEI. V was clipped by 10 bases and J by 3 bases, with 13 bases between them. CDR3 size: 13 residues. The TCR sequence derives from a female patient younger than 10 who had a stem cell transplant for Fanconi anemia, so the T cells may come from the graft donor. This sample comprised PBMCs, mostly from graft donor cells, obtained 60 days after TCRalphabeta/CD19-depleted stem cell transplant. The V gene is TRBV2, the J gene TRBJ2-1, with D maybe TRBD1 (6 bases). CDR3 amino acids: CANRDNNYNEQFF. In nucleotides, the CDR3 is TGTGCCAACCGGGACAATAACTACAATGAGCAGTTCTTC.